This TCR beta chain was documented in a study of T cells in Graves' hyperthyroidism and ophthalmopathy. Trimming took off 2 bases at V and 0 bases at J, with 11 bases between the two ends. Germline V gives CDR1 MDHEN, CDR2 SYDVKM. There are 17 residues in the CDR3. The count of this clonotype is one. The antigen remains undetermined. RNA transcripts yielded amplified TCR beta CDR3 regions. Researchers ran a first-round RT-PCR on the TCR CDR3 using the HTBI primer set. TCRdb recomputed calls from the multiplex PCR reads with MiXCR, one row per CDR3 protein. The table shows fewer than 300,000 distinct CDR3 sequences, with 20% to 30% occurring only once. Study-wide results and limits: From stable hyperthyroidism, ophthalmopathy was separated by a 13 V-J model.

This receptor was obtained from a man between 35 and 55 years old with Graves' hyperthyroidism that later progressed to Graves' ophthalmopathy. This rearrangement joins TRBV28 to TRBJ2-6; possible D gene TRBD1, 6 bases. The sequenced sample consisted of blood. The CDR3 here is CASSLTQGSSGANVLTF. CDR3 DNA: TGTGCCAGCAGTTTAACACAGGGAAGCTCTGGGGCCAACGTCCTGACTTTC.